One sample yielded the 22 T cell receptor beta chains listed below, sequenced in a study of blood T cells in healthy people across ages. Sample-barcoded 5' priming and a J-beta primer mix drove a second PCR of about 6 to 12 cycles. In TCRdb, the 5' RACE reads were re-called with MiXCR into one record per CDR3 protein. The repertoire includes 800,000 to 950,000 distinct CDR3 sequences, roughly 50% of them detected once, and under 15% sits in the top ten. Sequenced sample: blood. The source is a man aged 30-40 years in good health.

This sequence joins TRBV28 and TRBJ2-1; no definite D call. The V end was cut by 6 bases, the J end by 5 bases, with 11 bases between. CDR3 length: 13 residues. Germline V lookup: CDR1 MDHEN, CDR2 SYDVKM. The CDR3 DNA is TGTGCCAGCAGGCGAACAAGGAACAATGAGCAGTTCTTC. It translates to CASRRTRNNEQFF. Variable domain in full (rest from reference TRBV28 and TRBJ2-1): DVKVTQSSRYLVKRTGEKVFLECVQDMDHENMFWYRQDPGLGLRLIYFSYDVKMKEKGDIPEGYSVSREKKERFSLILESASTNQTSMYLCASRRTRNNEQFFGPGTRLTVL.

As to this clonotype: This may be a read error, as it is one base from a much larger clone. The chain has TRBV4-1 and TRBJ2-1; D is unresolved. Germline-derived CDR1 and CDR2 are MGHRA and YSYEKL. CDR3 length: 13 residues. The CDR3 spells CVSSQQPYNEQFF. The CDR3 nucleotides read TGCGTCAGCAGCCAACAACCATACAATGAGCAGTTCTTC.

In its sample, this clonotype was seen a few times. This may arise from a read error, as a much more abundant clone is one base away. The chain has TRBV3-1 and TRBJ2-5; D is undetermined. Germline CDR1 and CDR2: LGHDT and YNNKEL (reference sequence). CDR3 length equals 14 residues. V was pared by 1 base and J by 1 base, with 7 bases between. CDR3 DNA: TGTGCCAGCAGCCAAGCAGGACCCCAAGAGACCCAGTACTTC. Translated: CASSQAGPQETQYF.

The CDR3 DNA reads as TGCAGCGTGGCTCCGGGACAGGGCCATGAGCAGTTCTTC. It encodes CSVAPGQGHEQFF. V and J are TRBV29-1 and TRBJ2-1; 9 positions match TRBD1. The germline CDR1 and CDR2 sequences are SQVTM and ANQGSEA. V was clipped by 6 bases and J by 8 bases; unmatched bases: 8. The CDR3 loop spans 13 amino acids.

The J gene is TRBJ1-4, the V gene TRBV5-8; possible D gene TRBD1, 5 bases. CDR3 size: 17 residues. The germline V gene encodes CDR1 SGHTS and CDR2 YDEGEE. Trimming removed 0 bases at V and 8 bases at J, with 20 bases between. CDR3 sequence reads: CASSLALKAGTVEKLFF. In DNA form, the CDR3 reads TGTGCCAGCAGCTTGGCCCTCAAGGCAGGGACGGTGGAAAAACTGTTTTTT.

This sequence joins TRBV7-7 and TRBJ2-7; 7 nucleotides agree with TRBD1. Gene TRBJ2-5 matches the end of the DNA better, so the J call may be wrong. Germline CDR1 is SSHAT and CDR2 is FNYEAQ (reference sequence). CDR3 length equals 12 residues. The DNA for the CDR3 is TGTCCTAGCAGCCCAGGGGGAGAGACCCAGTACTTC. This translates into CPSSPGGETQYF.

The CDR3 spells CASSLRVTEAFF. In nucleotides, the CDR3 is TGTGCCAGCTCTCTGAGGGTCACTGAAGCTTTCTTT. The gene calls are TRBV28 and TRBJ1-1; no clear D. V was cut by 8 bases and J by 4 bases, with 11 bases left in between. The germline CDR1 and CDR2 sequences are MDHEN and SYDVKM. The CDR3 runs to 12 residues. Combining the CDR3 with reference TRBV28 and TRBJ1-1 gives the whole variable domain DVKVTQSSRYLVKRTGEKVFLECVQDMDHENMFWYRQDPGLGLRLIYFSYDVKMKEKGDIPEGYSVSREKKERFSLILESASTNQTSMYLCASSLRVTEAFFGQGTRLTVV.

This clonotype turned up a few times. The rearrangement joins TRBV20-1 to TRBJ2-7; D uncertain. The CDR3 spans 11 residues. Germline lookup yields CDR1 DFQATT and CDR2 SNEGSKA (reference sequence). With 0 bases removed from V and 6 bases from J, the gap between germline ends came to 6 bases. The CDR3 loop reads CSARDRLEQYF. CDR3 coding DNA: TGCAGTGCTAGAGACCGCCTCGAGCAGTACTTC.

In this sample, this clonotype turned up a few times. The chain combines TRBV4-2 with TRBJ2-1, with 7 bases aligning to TRBD1. Germline CDR1 and CDR2: LGHNA and YNFKEQ. V lost 0 bases to trimming and J lost 3 bases; unmatched junction nucleotides: 5. The CDR3 covers 16 residues. CDR3 in DNA: TGTGCCAGCAGCCAAGATGTCCCAGGGGGCTACAATGAGCAGTTCTTC. Its translation is CASSQDVPGGYNEQFF.

J is TRBJ2-1 and V is TRBV7-8; D is undetermined. V was shortened by 1 base and J by 4 bases, with 8 bases between the two germline ends. The CDR3 spans 14 residues. The V gene's germline CDR1 is SGHVS and CDR2 FQNEAQ. The CDR3 DNA sequence: TGTGCCAGCAGCTTAGAGGCAGCTTACAATGAGCAGTTCTTC. This encodes CASSLEAAYNEQFF.

This clonotype appeared a few times. The gene calls are TRBV18 and TRBJ2-1, with 8 bases matching TRBD2. V was clipped by 8 bases and J by 4 bases; unmatched bases: 7. In germline, CDR1 is KGHSH, CDR2 LQKENI. This CDR3 is 14 amino acids long. Written as DNA, the CDR3 is TGTGCCAGCAACGGGGGGGCTGGATACAATGAGCAGTTCTTC. Amino acid sequence: CASNGGAGYNEQFF.

V is TRBV28 and J is TRBJ2-7, with TRBD2 matching 11 bases. V lost 3 bases, J lost 6 bases, and 4 bases stayed unmatched. This CDR3 has 14 amino acids. In germline, CDR1 is MDHEN, CDR2 SYDVKM. The DNA of the CDR3 is TGTGCCAGCAGTTTTAGCGGGGGGGCCTTCGAGCAGTACTTC. This codes for CASSFSGGAFEQYF.

V is TRBV10-3 and J is TRBJ1-2, with 8 bases aligning to TRBD1. After removal of 5 bases from V and 3 bases from J, the junction contained 11 bases not matched to a gene. Germline V gene lookup returns CDR1 ENHRY and CDR2 SYGVKD. This CDR3 is built from 16 residues. The CDR3 DNA reads TGTGCCATCAGTACAGGGGGTAAGGAGCTGGACTATGGCTACACCTTC. Amino acids: CAISTGGKELDYGYTF.

The V and J genes are TRBV5-1 and TRBJ2-3; 7 bases are a match to TRBD1. The CDR3 extends over 15 amino acids. The germline V gene encodes CDR1 SGHRS and CDR2 YFSETQ. Unmatched junction bases numbered 5, after V lost 0 bases and J lost 4 bases. CDR3 nucleotides: TGCGCCAGCAGCTTGGAGATACAGGGGCCAGATACGCAGTATTTT. Protein sequence: CASSLEIQGPDTQYF.

This clonotype has more than one count but fewer than ten. The CDR3: CASSQDEGIDQPQHF. As DNA, the CDR3 is TGTGCCAGCAGCCAAGACGAAGGTATCGATCAGCCCCAGCATTTT. The chain uses TRBV4-2 and TRBJ1-5; D not certain. Looked up from germline, CDR1 is LGHNA and CDR2 is YNFKEQ. Trimming pared 0 bases from V and 5 bases from J, leaving 11 bases between. The CDR3 runs 15 residues.

The V gene is TRBV27, the J gene TRBJ2-7; D is uncertain. The CDR3 has 14 residues. Trimming removed 4 bases at V and 1 base at J, with 11 bases between. Germline V gene sequence: CDR1 MNHEY, CDR2 SMNVEV (reference sequence). For the CDR3, the DNA is TGTGCCAGCAGTTCAGATAACCTGTCCTACGAGCAGTACTTC. Residues: CASSSDNLSYEQYF.

This clonotype was observed at least ten times. V usage is TRBV28 and J usage is TRBJ2-7; the D gene is possibly TRBD1 (6 bases). This CDR3 has 15 residues. Germline values: CDR1 MDHEN, CDR2 SYDVKM. The V end lost 2 bases, the J end lost 0 bases, and 11 bases lay between the germline ends. The CDR3 here is CASSLGGTLSYEQYF. CDR3 in DNA: TGTGCCAGCAGTTTAGGTGGGACACTCTCCTACGAGCAGTACTTC.

This clonotype was observed at least ten times. J is TRBJ2-3 and V is TRBV27; tentatively, D is TRBD1 (6 bases). The germline V gene encodes CDR1 MNHEY and CDR2 SMNVEV (reference sequence). The germline V and J ends were trimmed by 1 base and 3 bases, with 11 bases remaining between them. The CDR3 contains 15 residues. The CDR3 protein is CASSLWSGVTDTQYF. DNA for the CDR3: TGTGCCAGCAGTTTATGGTCAGGGGTAACAGATACGCAGTATTTT.

The CDR3 sequence is CSARGRALNEKLFF. CDR3 nucleotide sequence: TGCAGTGCTAGAGGGCGGGCCCTTAATGAAAAACTGTTTTTT. This chain connects TRBV20-1 to TRBJ1-4; D ambiguous. Deletions cut 1 base from V and 4 bases from J, with 10 bases between. The germline gives CDR1 DFQATT, CDR2 SNEGSKA (reference sequence). This CDR3 spans 14 amino acids.

The chain uses TRBV25-1 and TRBJ1-4; TRBD1 is a possible D gene (5 bases). The V gene lost 6 bases and the J gene lost 1 base, with 12 bases spanning the gap. CDR1 is MGHDK and CDR2 is SYGVNS in the germline V gene. CDR3 size: 15 residues. CDR3 DNA: TGTGCCAGCAGGCAGTCGGGGGTAACTAATGAAAAACTGTTTTTT. Protein: CASRQSGVTNEKLFF.

V gene TRBV12-3 or TRBV12-4 combines with J gene TRBJ2-4; TRBD2 aligns across 7 bases. V lost 3 bases and J lost 1; bases outside the gene matches: 12. The CDR3 has 18 residues. The CDR3 nucleotides read TGTGCCAGCAGTTTTCTAAATCCGGGGGGATTGGCCAAAAACATTCAGTACTTC. Translating it yields CASSFLNPGGLAKNIQYF.

This clonotype has a handful of counts. The chain recombines TRBV12-3 or TRBV12-4 with TRBJ2-5; tentative D call: TRBD1 (6 bases). The V and J ends lost 5 bases and 9 bases respectively, with 13 bases between them. The CDR3 extends over 12 amino acids. CDR3 sequence: CASSRTADPQYF. CDR3 sequence (DNA): TGTGCCAGCAGTCGGACAGCCGACCCCCAGTACTTC.